This record covers a single T cell receptor beta chain. What it recognizes is unknown. The data derive from a study of blood T cells in healthy people across ages. Study context: About one barcoded beta molecule per two T cells was the capture yield of template switching. Study-level findings and limits: Roughly linear declines in TCR beta diversity per million T cells occurred with age. Donor CMV status was unknown, possibly confounding expanded clonotype changes.

Sample-barcoded 5' priming and a J-beta primer mix drove a second PCR of 7 to 11 cycles. TCRdb re-analysed the 5' RACE reads in MiXCR, keeping a single row per CDR3 protein. The profile shows about a million distinct CDR3 sequences, about 48% of them singletons. This CDR3 region has 14 residues. Trimming cost V 5 bases and J 4 bases; bases outside gene matches: 7. The gene calls are TRBV12-3 or TRBV12-4 and TRBJ1-2; 7 positions agree with TRBD1. Sequenced material: blood. The TCR was taken from a man under 40 in good health. CDR3 DNA sequence: TGTGCCAGCAGTACCGGGACAGTTACCTATGGCTACACCTTC. Translating gives CASSTGTVTYGYTF.